Below are 5 T cell receptor beta chains sequenced from a single sample in a study of T cells in localized non-small cell lung cancer. The data were produced by immunoSEQ multiplex PCR, yet TCRdb's version contains in-frame clones alone and is incomplete. The table lists roughly 16,000 clones, around 83% of them singletons. The sample consisted of peripheral blood, taken before any cancer treatment. The receptors were sampled from a woman between 40 and 69 years old with stage I lung adenocarcinoma.

The chain combines TRBV7-2 with TRBJ2-6; D call uncertain. The CDR3 is 16 residues long. The V gene's germline CDR1 is SGHTA and CDR2 FQGNSA. Trimming removed 5 bases from V and 0 bases from J, with 11 bases in between. CDR3 region: CASSRGRVSGANVLTF. DNA for the CDR3: TGTGCCAGCAGCCGAGGACGGGTCTCTGGGGCCAACGTCCTGACTTTC.

This chain links TRBV30 with TRBJ1-2; D ambiguous. In germline, CDR1 is GTSNPN, CDR2 SVGIG (reference sequence). Trimming removed 2 bases at V and 2 bases at J, with 9 bases between. CDR3 length equals 13 residues. The CDR3 DNA follows: TGTGCCTGGAGTCCGGTCGGCAACTATGGCTACACCTTC. Translation: CAWSPVGNYGYTF.

CDR3 in amino acids: CASRPQKNQPQHF. For the CDR3, the DNA is TGTGCCAGCAGACCACAGAAAAATCAGCCCCAGCATTTT. The chain is built from TRBV6-5 and TRBJ1-5; D is unresolved. The CDR3 loop spans 13 amino acids. The germline gives CDR1 MNHEY, CDR2 SVGAGI. The V end lost 6 bases, the J end lost 4 bases, and 10 bases lay between the germline ends.

The rearrangement joins TRBV5-6 to TRBJ1-1; no clear D. The CDR3 covers 14 residues. Germline V CDR1 and CDR2: SGHDT, YYEEEE. V lost 4 bases, J lost 13 bases, and 23 bases lay in between. Here the CDR3 reads CASSLEFVARESFF. CDR3 sequence (DNA): TGTGCCAGCAGCCTGGAATTCGTAGCCCGGGAGAGTTTCTTT. Complete variable domain (other parts from reference TRBV5-6 and TRBJ1-1): DAGVTQSPTHLIKTRGQQVTLRCSPKSGHDTVSWYQQALGQGPQFIFQYYEEEERQRGNFPDRFSGHQFPNYSSELNVNALLLGDSALYLCASSLEFVARESFFGQGTRLTVV.

This clone occurred a few times. The rearrangement uses TRBV6-6 and TRBJ1-5; D is unresolved. The CDR3 is 14 residues long. Germline V gene data show CDR1 as MNHNY and CDR2 as SVGAGI (reference sequence). With 2 bases removed from V and 4 bases from J, the gap between germline ends came to 9 bases. The CDR3 loop reads CASSYIGENQPQHF. CDR3 nucleotide sequence: TGTGCCAGCAGTTACATCGGGGAAAATCAGCCCCAGCATTTT.